The source of this T cell receptor (beta chain) is a study of CXCR3-negative and CXCR3-positive naive CD8 T cells. With UMI labels, 5' RACE was used to prepare the TRB cDNA libraries. TCRdb processed the 5' RACE reads again and assigns one entry to each CDR3 protein, with no DNA. This listing includes 130,000 to 150,000 distinct CDR3 sequences. As concerns this clonotype: Its antigen is as yet unknown.

Study-wide results and caveats: A higher hydrophobicity marked the TRB CDR3s of CXCR3-positive naive cells versus CXCR3-negative naive cells.

Germline V gives CDR1 SGDLS, CDR2 YYNGEE. CDR3 length: 15 residues. Sample: naive CXCR3+ CD8+ T cells from blood. The subset here: CD45RO-CCR7+CD27+CD95- naive CD8+ T cells expressing CXCR3 (TNR3+). This chain connects TRBV9 to TRBJ2-7; the TRBD1 assignment by TCRdb is unverifiable without DNA. The receptor was derived from a human donor in good health. Some clones in this sample may be carry-over from other donors' samples. CDR3 loop: CASSLGPRDDDEQYF.